Presented here are 23 T cell receptor beta chains from one specimen sequenced in a study of regulatory T cells in long-lasting Graves disease. Time point described: newly diagnosed GD, antithyroid drugs for less than 3 months. PBMC RNA was the source of the TCR library. Building the TCR beta libraries relied on iRepertoire HTBI primers, and CDR3 regions underwent Arm-PCR. Each CDR3 protein is one row after TCRdb ran MiXCR on the multiplex PCR reads. This sample has hundreds of thousands of distinct CDR3 sequences, with roughly 15% found just once. These records were also assigned to another study, of T cells in Graves' hyperthyroidism and ophthalmopathy.

The specimen comprised peripheral blood mononuclear cells (PBMCs), sampled at new diagnosis, from a patient treated with antithyroid drugs. These receptors originate from a woman in her twenties or thirties with Graves disease.

This clonotype came up many times. The chain combines TRBV20-1 with TRBJ2-7; no reliable D call. Germline V lookup: CDR1 DFQATT, CDR2 SNEGSKA (reference sequence). V was shortened by 0 bases and J by 3 bases, with 0 bases between the two germline ends. The CDR3 loop spans 10 amino acids. The CDR3 DNA follows: TGCAGTGCTAGAGACTACGAGCAGTACTTC. Translated, it gives CSARDYEQYF.

This clonotype was counted at least ten times. V and J are TRBV27 and TRBJ2-7; D is undetermined. The CDR3 has 14 residues. V lost 2 bases to trimming and J lost 3 bases, with 11 bases between them. Per the germline V gene, CDR1 is MNHEY and CDR2 is SMNVEV (reference sequence). CDR3 amino acids: CASSLAFGVYEQYF. CDR3 nucleotide sequence: TGTGCCAGCAGTTTAGCTTTTGGTGTCTACGAGCAGTACTTC.

This clonotype appeared a single time. This could be a read error, since a much larger clone is one nucleotide away. This sequence joins TRBV20-1 and TRBJ2-5; D is perhaps TRBD1 (6 bases). CDR1 and CDR2 (germline): DFQATT, SNEGSKA (reference sequence). There are 14 residues in the CDR3. Trimming removed 7 bases from V and 2 bases from J, with 17 bases in between. DNA for the CDR3: TGCAGTGTTACGAGCTGGACAGAACAAGAGACCCAGTACTTC. Amino acid sequence: CSVTSWTEQETQYF.

This clonotype was seen ten or more times. The chain joins TRBV28 to TRBJ1-3; tentatively, D is TRBD1 (6 bases). CDR1 is MDHEN and CDR2 is SYDVKM in the germline V gene. Trimming removed 5 bases at V and 0 bases at J, with 11 bases between. This CDR3 comprises 15 residues. The CDR3 DNA reads TGTGCCAGCAGTAGACAGGCGTACTCTGGAAACACCATATATTTT. Protein sequence: CASSRQAYSGNTIYF.

This clonotype was seen a handful of times. The chain links TRBV15 to TRBJ2-4; weak D call: TRBD1 (6 bases). The CDR3 runs 14 residues. V was trimmed by 11 bases and J by 8 bases, leaving 22 bases between them. Germline V lookup: CDR1 LNHNV, CDR2 YYDKDF (reference sequence). CDR3 nucleotide sequence: TGTGCCGCCCAGGGCACACGAGGGGGTTACATTCAGTACTTC. Protein product: CAAQGTRGGYIQYF.

This clonotype was counted a few times. The V and J genes are TRBV30 and TRBJ1-2, with 10 bases aligning to TRBD1. This CDR3 comprises 14 residues. Per germline, CDR1 GTSNPN and CDR2 SVGIG (reference sequence). V gave up 1 base and J gave up 8 bases; unmatched junction bases: 7. In DNA, the CDR3 is TGTGCCTGGAGTGACGGACAGGGGGGTCGGGGCTACACCTTC. It yields the protein CAWSDGQGGRGYTF.

This clonotype has a handful of counts. This chain uses TRBV6-5 with TRBJ1-2; perhaps TRBD1 as D (5 bases). Trimming pared 2 bases from V and 7 bases from J, leaving 17 bases between. This CDR3 region has 15 residues. Germline CDR1 is MNHEY and CDR2 is SVGAGI. The CDR3 sequence: CASSYDRGAFFGYTF. Written as DNA, the CDR3 is TGTGCCAGCAGTTACGACCGGGGCGCCTTTTTTGGCTACACCTTC.

This clonotype was seen ten or more times. The chain combines TRBV29-1 with TRBJ2-5; 11 nucleotides agree with TRBD2. CDR3 size: 17 residues. Germline CDR1 and CDR2: SQVTM and ANQGSEA. V was pared by 3 bases and J by 5 bases, with 14 bases of the junction left unmatched. CDR3 nucleotides: TGCAGCGTTGAGGGGCTAGCGGGAGGTCAGACTTGGGAGACCCAGTACTTC. Translation gives CSVEGLAGGQTWETQYF.

This clonotype showed up many times. CDR3 DNA: TGTGCCAGCAGCTTAGGGCCCACAGATACGCAGTATTTT. Encoded protein: CASSLGPTDTQYF. V and J are TRBV11-2 and TRBJ2-3; no firm D call. Germline CDR1 reads SGHAT; CDR2 reads FQNNGV. Between the trimmed V and J ends, which lost 1 base and 2 bases, there was a span of 4 bases. This CDR3 has 13 amino acids.

The chain links TRBV5-1 to TRBJ2-1; 13 bases are a match to TRBD2. The germline V gene encodes CDR1 SGHRS and CDR2 YFSETQ. Trimming removed 0 bases from V and 5 bases from J; junction bases left unmatched: 2. CDR3 length: 16 amino acids. CDR3 sequence reads: CASSLGGTSGNNEQFF. In DNA form, the CDR3 reads TGCGCCAGCAGCTTGGGCGGGACTAGCGGGAACAATGAGCAGTTCTTC.

This clonotype was found a few times. This rearrangement joins TRBV11-2 to TRBJ2-7; 8 nucleotides match TRBD1. With V trimmed by 5 bases and J by 3 bases, 9 bases remained unmatched. The germline gives CDR1 SGHAT, CDR2 FQNNGV. The CDR3 totals 15 residues. CDR3 in DNA: TGTGCCAGCAGCCTGGGCACAGGGGGACTCTACGAGCAGTACTTC. Translating it yields CASSLGTGGLYEQYF.

J is TRBJ2-2 and V is TRBV3-1; 7 bases match TRBD2. V dropped 6 bases and J dropped 6; count of bases not matched to a gene: 7. The CDR3 has 14 amino acids. Germline values: CDR1 LGHDT, CDR2 YNNKEL (reference sequence). The CDR3 spells CASRSGTYAGELFF. CDR3 DNA: TGTGCCAGCAGGAGCGGGACCTACGCCGGGGAGCTGTTTTTT.

V is TRBV19 and J is TRBJ1-2; 7 nucleotides agree with TRBD1. The CDR3 totals 12 residues. Losses at the gene ends were 6 bases for V and 7 bases for J; bases not matched to a gene: 5. Germline V lookup: CDR1 LNHDA, CDR2 SQIVND (reference sequence). The CDR3 nucleotides are TGTGCCAGTAGGCCTCAGGGGGTTGGCTACACCTTC. It codes for CASRPQGVGYTF.

This clonotype was found many times. The chain links TRBV11-2 to TRBJ2-5; unclear D gene. In germline, CDR1 is SGHAT, CDR2 FQNNGV. This CDR3 has 12 residues. V gave up 0 bases and J gave up 4 bases, with 3 bases separating them. The CDR3 nucleotides read TGTGCCAGCAGCTTAGATCTAGAGACCCAGTACTTC. This translates into CASSLDLETQYF.

This clonotype was counted between two and nine times. This chain connects TRBV6-9 to TRBJ1-6; possibly TRBD1 for D (6 bases). The CDR3 has 16 amino acids. Germline V gene sequence: CDR1 MNHGY, CDR2 SVAAGI. Trimming pared 3 bases from V and 6 bases from J, leaving 15 bases between. For the CDR3, the DNA is TGTGCCAGCAGTTACTTTCGAGGGGGAAGTAATTCACCCCTCCACTTT. Translation gives CASSYFRGGSNSPLHF.

This clonotype occurred many times. V and J are TRBV6-2 or TRBV6-3 and TRBJ2-7; TRBD2 matches at 8 bases. Germline V gives CDR1 MNHEY, CDR2 SVGEGT. The V and J ends lost 0 bases and 3 bases, in that order; junction bases with no gene match: 1. This CDR3 is built from 14 residues. CDR3 sequence reads: CASSYSSGGYEQYF. The CDR3, as DNA: TGTGCCAGCAGTTACTCGAGCGGGGGCTACGAGCAGTACTTC.

This clonotype was picked up many times. The chain couples TRBV25-1 to TRBJ1-2, with TRBD1 matching 8 bases. CDR3 length: 12 residues. Germline-derived CDR1 and CDR2 are MGHDK and SYGVNS. V was clipped by 5 bases and J by 6 bases; unmatched bases: 2. The CDR3 protein is CASSRTGNGYTF. In DNA form, the CDR3 reads TGTGCCAGCAGTAGGACAGGGAATGGCTACACCTTC.

This clonotype has only a few counts. The chain recombines TRBV27 with TRBJ2-7, with 10 positions matching TRBD1. The CDR3 has 15 residues. Trimming took 5 bases from V and 2 from J; bases not matched to a gene: 6. From germline, CDR1 is MNHEY and CDR2 SMNVEV (reference sequence). CDR3 bases: TGTGCCAGCAGTCGCGCCGGGACAGGGGCCTACGAGCAGTACTTC. Its protein product is CASSRAGTGAYEQYF.

This clonotype was detected many times. The chain is built from TRBV12-3 or TRBV12-4 and TRBJ2-5; D unclear. This CDR3 is 16 amino acids long. Trimming removed 0 bases at V and 1 base at J, with 12 bases between. For the CDR3, the DNA is TGTGCCAGCAGTTTAGCGTCGTGGGCAGTCCAAGAGACCCAGTACTTC. This sequence encodes CASSLASWAVQETQYF.

The sample holds many counts of this clonotype. The J gene is TRBJ1-1, the V gene TRBV28; D unclear. This CDR3 is built from 12 residues. Germline V gene sequence: CDR1 MDHEN, CDR2 SYDVKM. Trimming removed 7 bases from V and 6 bases from J, with 12 bases in between. Here the CDR3 reads CASKPGLAEAFF. In DNA, the CDR3 is TGTGCCAGCAAGCCTGGGTTGGCTGAAGCTTTCTTT.

The J gene is TRBJ2-3, the V gene TRBV10-3, with a possible D match to TRBD2 (7 bases). The CDR3 covers 14 residues. The ends were cut back, 6 bases at V and 4 bases at J, with 14 bases in the middle. CDR1 and CDR2 from the germline V gene are ENHRY and SYGVKD. The CDR3 here is CAIRPAGAPDTQYF. For the CDR3, the DNA is TGTGCCATCAGACCCGCGGGGGCCCCAGATACGCAGTATTTT.

The sample holds many counts of this clonotype. The chain is built from TRBV12-3 or TRBV12-4 and TRBJ2-2, with no clear D. Trimming cost V 3 bases and J 6 bases, with 8 bases left between them. This CDR3 contains 13 residues. The CDR3 coding sequence is TGTGCCAGCAGTTTCATGGGCGCCGGGGAGCTGTTTTTT. Protein sequence: CASSFMGAGELFF.

This clonotype was observed at least ten times. V gene TRBV27 combines with J gene TRBJ1-5; 10 nucleotides match TRBD1. Germline CDR1 and CDR2: MNHEY and SMNVEV (reference sequence). The CDR3 is 15 residues long. The trim removed 6 bases at V and 6 bases at J, leaving 8 bases unmatched. The CDR3 region has the DNA TGTGCCAGCAGCCCGCGACAGGGGGCCTCTCAGCCCCAGCATTTT. Amino acids: CASSPRQGASQPQHF.